This TCR beta chain was captured in a study of regulatory T cells in long-lasting Graves disease. Building of the TCR beta libraries involved iRepertoire HTBI primers and Arm-PCR of CDR3 regions. TCRdb recomputed calls from the multiplex PCR reads with MiXCR, one row per CDR3 protein. The profile shows some 500,000 distinct CDR3 sequences, about 15% of them singletons. Time point specified: newly diagnosed GD, antithyroid drugs for less than 3 months. PBMC-extracted RNA yielded the TCR library. The CDR3 covers 13 residues. The ends lost 3 bases at V and 7 bases at J; junction bases unmatched: 5. Germline lookup yields CDR1 KGHSH and CDR2 LQKENI. This clonotype has ten or more counts. The sample also formed part of further work on T cells in Graves' hyperthyroidism and ophthalmopathy. That work states: The TCR CDR3 was amplified in a first-round RT-PCR using the HTBI primer set. Researchers found most expanded thyroid clonotypes above 0.001 in blood as well.

The sample in question was peripheral blood mononuclear cells (PBMCs), obtained at new diagnosis, from a patient treated with antithyroid drugs. The chain links TRBV18 to TRBJ1-2; 7 bases are shared with TRBD1. The receptor comes from a woman aged 35-60 years with Graves disease. Here the CDR3 reads CASSPPGGLGYTF. The CDR3 bases are TGTGCCAGCTCACCTCCAGGGGGACTTGGCTACACCTTC.